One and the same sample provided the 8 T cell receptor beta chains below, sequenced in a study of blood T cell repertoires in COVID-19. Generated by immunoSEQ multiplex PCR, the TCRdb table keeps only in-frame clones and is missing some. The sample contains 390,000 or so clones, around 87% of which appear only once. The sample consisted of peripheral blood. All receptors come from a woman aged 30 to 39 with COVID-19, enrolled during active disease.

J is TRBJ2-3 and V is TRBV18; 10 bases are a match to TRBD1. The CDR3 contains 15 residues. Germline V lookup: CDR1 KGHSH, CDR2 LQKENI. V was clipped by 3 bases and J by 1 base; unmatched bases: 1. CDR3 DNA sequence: TGTGCCAGCTCACCGGGACAGGGGCGCACAGATACGCAGTATTTT. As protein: CASSPGQGRTDTQYF.

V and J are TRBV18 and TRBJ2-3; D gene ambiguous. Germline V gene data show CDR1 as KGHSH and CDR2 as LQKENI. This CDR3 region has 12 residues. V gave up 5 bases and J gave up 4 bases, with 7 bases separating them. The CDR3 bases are TGTGCCAGCTCATCTGAGGCAGATACGCAGTATTTT. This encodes CASSSEADTQYF.

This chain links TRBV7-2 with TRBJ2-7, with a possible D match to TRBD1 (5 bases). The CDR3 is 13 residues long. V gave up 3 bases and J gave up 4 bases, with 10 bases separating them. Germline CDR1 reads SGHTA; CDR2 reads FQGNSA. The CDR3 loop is CASSFETVYEQYF. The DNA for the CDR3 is TGTGCCAGCAGCTTCGAGACAGTTTACGAGCAGTACTTC.

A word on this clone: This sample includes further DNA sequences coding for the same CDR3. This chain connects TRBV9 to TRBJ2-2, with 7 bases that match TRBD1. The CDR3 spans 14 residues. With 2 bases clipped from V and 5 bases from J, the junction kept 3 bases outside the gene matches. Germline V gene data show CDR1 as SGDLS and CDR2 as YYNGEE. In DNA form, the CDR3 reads TGTGCCAGCAGCGTCGGGACAGCAACCGGGGAGCTGTTTTTT. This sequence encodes CASSVGTATGELFF.

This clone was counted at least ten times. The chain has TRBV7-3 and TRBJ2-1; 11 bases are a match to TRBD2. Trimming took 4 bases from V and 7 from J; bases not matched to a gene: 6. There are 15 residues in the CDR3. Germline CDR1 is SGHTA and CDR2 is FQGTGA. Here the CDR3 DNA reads TGTGCCAGCAGCTCCGGGACTAGCGGTCTAAATGAGCAGTTCTTC. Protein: CASSSGTSGLNEQFF.

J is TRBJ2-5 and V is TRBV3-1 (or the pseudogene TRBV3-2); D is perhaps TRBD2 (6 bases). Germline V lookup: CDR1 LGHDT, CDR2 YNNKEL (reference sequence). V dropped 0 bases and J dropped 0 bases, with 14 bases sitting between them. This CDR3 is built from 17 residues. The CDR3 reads CASSQDGIAEDQETQYF. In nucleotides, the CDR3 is TGTGCCAGCAGCCAAGATGGGATAGCGGAGGACCAAGAGACCCAGTACTTC.

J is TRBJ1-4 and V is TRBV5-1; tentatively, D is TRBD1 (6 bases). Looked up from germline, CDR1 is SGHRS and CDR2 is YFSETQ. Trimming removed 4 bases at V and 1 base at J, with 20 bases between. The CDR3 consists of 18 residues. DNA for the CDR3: TGCGCCAGCAGCCCTGGACAAGGCGGGGGCTTAACTAATGAAAAACTGTTTTTT. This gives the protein CASSPGQGGGLTNEKLFF.

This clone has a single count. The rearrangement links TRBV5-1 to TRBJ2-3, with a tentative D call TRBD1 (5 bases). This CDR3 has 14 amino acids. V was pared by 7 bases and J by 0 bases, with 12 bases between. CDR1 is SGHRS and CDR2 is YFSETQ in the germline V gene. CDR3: CASSQGYSTDTQYF. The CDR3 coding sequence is TGCGCCAGCTCTCAGGGCTATAGCACAGATACGCAGTATTTT.